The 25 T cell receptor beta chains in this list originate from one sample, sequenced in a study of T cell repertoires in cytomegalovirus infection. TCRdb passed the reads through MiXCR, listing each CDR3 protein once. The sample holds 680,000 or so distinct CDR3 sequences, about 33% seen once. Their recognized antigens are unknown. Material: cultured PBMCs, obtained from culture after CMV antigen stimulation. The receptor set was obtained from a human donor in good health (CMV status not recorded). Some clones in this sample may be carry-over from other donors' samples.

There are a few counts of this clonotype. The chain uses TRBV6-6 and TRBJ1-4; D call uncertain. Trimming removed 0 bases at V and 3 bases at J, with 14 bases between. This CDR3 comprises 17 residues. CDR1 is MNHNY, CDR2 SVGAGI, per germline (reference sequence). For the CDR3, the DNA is TGTGCCAGCAGTTACTCGATCGTACAGCGACCTAATGAAAAACTGTTTTTT. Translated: CASSYSIVQRPNEKLFF.

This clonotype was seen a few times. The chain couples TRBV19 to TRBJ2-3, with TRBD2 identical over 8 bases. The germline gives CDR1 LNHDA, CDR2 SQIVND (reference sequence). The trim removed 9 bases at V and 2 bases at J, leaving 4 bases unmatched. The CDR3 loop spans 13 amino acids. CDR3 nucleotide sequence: TGTGCCAGCCGTGGACTAGCCACAGATACGCAGTATTTT. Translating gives CASRGLATDTQYF.

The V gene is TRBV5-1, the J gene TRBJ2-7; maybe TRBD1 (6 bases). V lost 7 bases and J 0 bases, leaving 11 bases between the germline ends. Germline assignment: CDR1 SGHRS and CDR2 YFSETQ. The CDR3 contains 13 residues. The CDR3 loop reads CASARTASYEQYF. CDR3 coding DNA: TGCGCCAGCGCACGGACAGCCTCCTACGAGCAGTACTTC. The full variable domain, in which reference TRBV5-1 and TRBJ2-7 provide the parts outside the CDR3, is KAGVTQTPRYLIKTRGQQVTLSCSPISGHRSVSWYQQTPGQGLQFLFEYFSETQRNKGNFPGRFSGRQFSNSRSEMNVSTLELGDSALYLCASARTASYEQYFGPGTRLTVT.

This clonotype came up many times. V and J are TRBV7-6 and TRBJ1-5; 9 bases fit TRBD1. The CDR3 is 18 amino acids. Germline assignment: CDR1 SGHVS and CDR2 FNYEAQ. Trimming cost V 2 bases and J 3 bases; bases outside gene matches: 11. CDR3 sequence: CASSLRSPGQGSNQPQHF. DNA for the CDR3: TGTGCCAGCAGCTTAAGGTCTCCGGGACAGGGATCCAATCAGCCCCAGCATTTT.

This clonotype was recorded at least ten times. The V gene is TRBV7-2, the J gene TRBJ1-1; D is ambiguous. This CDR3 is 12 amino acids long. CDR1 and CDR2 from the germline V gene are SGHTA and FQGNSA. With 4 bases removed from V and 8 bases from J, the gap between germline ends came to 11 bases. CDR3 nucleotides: TGTGCCAGCAGCTCCCGGCGGCAGGAAGCTTTCTTT. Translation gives CASSSRRQEAFF.

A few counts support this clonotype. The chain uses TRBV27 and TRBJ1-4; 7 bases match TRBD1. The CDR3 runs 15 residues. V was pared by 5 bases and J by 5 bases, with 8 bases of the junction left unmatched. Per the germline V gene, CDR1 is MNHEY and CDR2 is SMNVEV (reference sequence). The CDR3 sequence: CASSPLDRFNEKLFF. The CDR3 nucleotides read TGTGCCAGCAGTCCACTGGACAGGTTCAATGAAAAACTGTTTTTT.

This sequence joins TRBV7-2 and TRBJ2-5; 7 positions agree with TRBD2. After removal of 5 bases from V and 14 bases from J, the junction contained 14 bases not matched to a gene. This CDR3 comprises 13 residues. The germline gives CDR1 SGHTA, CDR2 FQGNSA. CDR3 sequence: CASSPETSRLCYF. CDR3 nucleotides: TGTGCCAGCAGCCCTGAGACTAGCCGCCTATGTTACTTC.

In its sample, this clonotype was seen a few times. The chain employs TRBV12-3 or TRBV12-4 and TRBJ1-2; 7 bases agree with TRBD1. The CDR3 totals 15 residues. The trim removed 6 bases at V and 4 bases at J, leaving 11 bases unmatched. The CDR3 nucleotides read TGTGCCAGCAGCCCCTCGGGACAGAGGTTCTATGGCTACACCTTC. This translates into CASSPSGQRFYGYTF.

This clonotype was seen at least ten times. CDR3 coding DNA: TGTGCCAGCAGTTCCGGGGGGGGGAACACTGAAGCTTTCTTT. This translates into CASSSGGGNTEAFF. V is TRBV7-6 and J is TRBJ1-1, with a weak D call TRBD1 (5 bases). This CDR3 comprises 14 residues. From germline, CDR1 is SGHVS and CDR2 FNYEAQ. V lost 6 bases to trimming and J lost 1 base, with 12 bases between them. The full variable domain, completed using reference TRBV7-6 and TRBJ1-1, is GAGVSQSPRYKVTKRGQDVALRCDPISGHVSLYWYRQALGQGPEFLTYFNYEAQQDKSGLPNDRFSAERPEGSISTLTIQRTEQRDSAMYRCASSSGGGNTEAFFGQGTRLTVV.

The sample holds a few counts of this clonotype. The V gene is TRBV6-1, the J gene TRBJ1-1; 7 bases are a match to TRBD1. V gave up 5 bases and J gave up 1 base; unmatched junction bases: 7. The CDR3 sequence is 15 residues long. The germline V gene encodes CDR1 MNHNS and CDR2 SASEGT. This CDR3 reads CASSRQGRGNTEAFF. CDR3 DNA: TGTGCCAGCAGTCGACAGGGTAGGGGGAACACTGAAGCTTTCTTT.

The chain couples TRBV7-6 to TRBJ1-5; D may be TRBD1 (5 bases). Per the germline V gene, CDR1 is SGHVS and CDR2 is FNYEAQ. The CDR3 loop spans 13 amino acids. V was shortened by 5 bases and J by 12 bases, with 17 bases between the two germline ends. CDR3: CASSRGTERVQHF. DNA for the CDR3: TGTGCCAGCAGCCGCGGGACGGAAAGGGTCCAGCATTTT.

CDR3 sequence: CATSSRSTDTQYF. Here the CDR3 DNA reads TGTGCCACCAGCTCTCGGAGCACAGATACGCAGTATTTT. J is TRBJ2-3 and V is TRBV15; D call uncertain. CDR1 LNHNV and CDR2 YYDKDF come from the germline V gene (reference sequence). V lost 5 bases to trimming and J lost 0 bases, with 6 bases between them. There are 13 residues in the CDR3.

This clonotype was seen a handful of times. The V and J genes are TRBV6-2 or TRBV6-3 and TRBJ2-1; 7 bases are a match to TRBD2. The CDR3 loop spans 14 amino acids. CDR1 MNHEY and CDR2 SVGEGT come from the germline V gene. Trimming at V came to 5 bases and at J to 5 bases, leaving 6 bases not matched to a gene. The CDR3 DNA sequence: TGTGCCAGCAGTCGGGGGGTGATAGACAATGAGCAGTTCTTC. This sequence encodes CASSRGVIDNEQFF.

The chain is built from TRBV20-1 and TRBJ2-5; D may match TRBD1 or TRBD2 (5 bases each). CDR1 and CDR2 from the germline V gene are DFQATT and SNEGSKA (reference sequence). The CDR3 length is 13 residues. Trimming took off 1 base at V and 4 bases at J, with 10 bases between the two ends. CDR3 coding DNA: TGCAGTGCTAGAGTGGGGACGGTAGAGACCCAGTACTTC. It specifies CSARVGTVETQYF.

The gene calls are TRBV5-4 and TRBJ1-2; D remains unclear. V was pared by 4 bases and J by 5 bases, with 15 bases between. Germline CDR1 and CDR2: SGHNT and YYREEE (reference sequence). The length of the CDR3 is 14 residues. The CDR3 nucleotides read TGTGCCAGCAGCCTCCAGCCCGGCCCTTATGGCTACACCTTC. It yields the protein CASSLQPGPYGYTF.

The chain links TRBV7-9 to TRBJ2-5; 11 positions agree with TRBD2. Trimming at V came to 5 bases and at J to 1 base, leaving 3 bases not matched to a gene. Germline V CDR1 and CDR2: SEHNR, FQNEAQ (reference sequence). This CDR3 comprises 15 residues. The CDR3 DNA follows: TGTGCCAGCAGCCCACTAGCGGGGGCCCAAGAGACCCAGTACTTC. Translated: CASSPLAGAQETQYF.

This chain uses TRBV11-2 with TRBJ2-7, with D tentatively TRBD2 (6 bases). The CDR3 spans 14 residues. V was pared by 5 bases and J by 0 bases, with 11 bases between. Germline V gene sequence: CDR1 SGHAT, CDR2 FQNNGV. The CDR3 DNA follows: TGTGCCAGCAGCGAGAGCGGGTTCTCCTACGAGCAGTACTTC. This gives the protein CASSESGFSYEQYF. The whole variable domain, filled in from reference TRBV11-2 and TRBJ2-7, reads EAGVAQSPRYKIIEKRQSVAFWCNPISGHATLYWYQQILGQGPKLLIQFQNNGVVDDSQLPKDRFSAERLKGVDSTLKIQPAKLEDSAVYLCASSESGFSYEQYFGPGTRLTVT.

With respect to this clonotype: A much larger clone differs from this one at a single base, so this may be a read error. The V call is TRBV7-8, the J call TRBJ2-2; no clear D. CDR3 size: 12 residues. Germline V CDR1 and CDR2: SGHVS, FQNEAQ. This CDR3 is CASSLFTVELFF. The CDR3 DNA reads TGTGCCAGCAGCCTGTTCACCGTGGAGCTGTTTTTT.

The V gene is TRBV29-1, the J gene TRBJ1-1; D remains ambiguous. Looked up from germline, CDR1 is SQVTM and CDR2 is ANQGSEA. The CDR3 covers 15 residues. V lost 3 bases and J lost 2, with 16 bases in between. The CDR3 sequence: CSVEGTAGANTEAFF. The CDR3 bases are TGCAGCGTTGAGGGAACGGCAGGTGCAAACACTGAAGCTTTCTTT.

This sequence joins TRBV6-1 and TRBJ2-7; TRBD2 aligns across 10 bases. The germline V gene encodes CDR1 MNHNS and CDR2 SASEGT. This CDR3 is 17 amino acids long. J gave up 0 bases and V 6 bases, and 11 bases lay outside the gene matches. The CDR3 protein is CASRPATSGFSSYEQYF. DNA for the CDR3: TGTGCCAGCAGACCCGCGACTAGCGGGTTTAGCTCCTACGAGCAGTACTTC.

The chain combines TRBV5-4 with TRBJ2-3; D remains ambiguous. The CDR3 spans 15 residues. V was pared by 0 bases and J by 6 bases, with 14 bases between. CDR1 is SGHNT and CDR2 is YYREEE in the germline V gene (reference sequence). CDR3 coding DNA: TGTGCCAGCAGCTTGGTTCAGAACGGAGAGGATACGCAGTATTTT. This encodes CASSLVQNGEDTQYF.

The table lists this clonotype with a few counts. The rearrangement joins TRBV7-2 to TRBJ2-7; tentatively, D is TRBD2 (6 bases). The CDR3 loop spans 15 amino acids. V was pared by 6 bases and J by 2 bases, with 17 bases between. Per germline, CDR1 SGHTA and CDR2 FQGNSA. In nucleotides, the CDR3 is TGTGCCAGCAGTCCAGCGGGTTGGGGGACCTACGAGCAGTACTTC. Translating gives CASSPAGWGTYEQYF.

CDR3 nucleotides: TGTGCCAGCAGCTTAACCCGGCGGGTAGGCGGTTACAATGAGCAGTTCTTC. It codes for CASSLTRRVGGYNEQFF. The chain joins TRBV7-8 to TRBJ2-1; perhaps TRBD2 as D (5 bases). The germline V gene encodes CDR1 SGHVS and CDR2 FQNEAQ. The CDR3 contains 17 residues. Between the trimmed V and J ends, which lost 2 bases and 4 bases, there was a span of 18 bases.

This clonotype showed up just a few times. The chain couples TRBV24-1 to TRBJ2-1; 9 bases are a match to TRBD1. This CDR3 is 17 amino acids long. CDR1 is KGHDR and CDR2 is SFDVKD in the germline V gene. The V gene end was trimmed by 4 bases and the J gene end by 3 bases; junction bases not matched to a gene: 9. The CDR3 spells CATSEPRTGDDYNEQFF. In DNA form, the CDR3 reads TGTGCCACCAGTGAACCCCGGACAGGGGATGACTACAATGAGCAGTTCTTC.

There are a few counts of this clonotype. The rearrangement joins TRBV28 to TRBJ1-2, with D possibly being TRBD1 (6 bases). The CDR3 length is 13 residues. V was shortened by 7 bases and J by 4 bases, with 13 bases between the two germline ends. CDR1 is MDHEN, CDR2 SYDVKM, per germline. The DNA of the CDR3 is TGTGCCAGCACCCCGCCAGGGGTCTATGGCTACACCTTC. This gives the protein CASTPPGVYGYTF.